What follows is one T cell receptor (beta chain) and its context. It lacks a known antigen. Nothing much larger sits one base from this clone, and base qualities are not available. The CDR3 sequence holds 15 residues, the cysteine and phenylalanine included. Of all the DNA, just the CDR3 is kept, 45 bases in frame from base 1. The germline V gene encodes CDR1 SGHTA and CDR2 FQGNSA. V lost 6 bases and J lost 5 bases, and the count of bases not matched to a germline gene is 11. The sample comes from a study of vaccination effects on CD4 cells after COVID-19 (dated by TCRdb to the early 2020s). The study in broad terms: Post-vaccine samples across the study were collected a median of 72 days after the second dose, with a range of 14 to 241. In both COVID-19 convalescent patients and infection-naive vaccine recipients, the study compared SARS-CoV-2 spike-specific CD4+ TCR repertoires from before mRNA vaccination with those from after it. Cultures from other donors in the study were sequenced with the Oncomine TCR Beta short-read assay on an Illumina iSeq 100. Altogether, 10 COVID-19 convalescent patients and 4 SARS-CoV-2-naive healthy vaccine recipients made up the full study. General conclusions and limits of the study: Limitations of the study were the small number of convalescent patients and the absence of early post-infection timepoints. In healthy vaccine recipients, vaccine-induced clones were almost all SARS-CoV-2 mono-reactive, with only 1 of 255 being cross-reactive with common cold coronaviruses. Clones induced by infection and clones induced by vaccination both contracted markedly at late timepoints after vaccination, which fits with T cell responses waning over time.

Libraries were built with the immunoSEQ multiplex PCR assay. TCR beta CDR3 sequencing was performed on DNA from the cultured, isolated CD4+ T cells. Turning to the authors' computational methods: The analysis removed non-productive TCR sequences, trimmed reads to the CDR3 region, and retained only CDR3s that were 7 or more amino acids long. The MANAFEST web app was used to pick out antigen-specific clonotypes by comparing their expansion in peptide wells with that in reference cultures. To be called positive, a clone needed expansion at FDR<0.05 compared with the reference and with all other wells, an odds ratio greater than 5, and a frequency greater than 0.1% in two replicate wells. A clonotype was called cross-reactive if it was significantly expanded both in SARS-CoV-2 spike wells and in at least one common cold coronavirus spike condition. Using the stringdist R package, CDR3 similarity was measured by Levenshtein distance, and unrooted trees were constructed with ape in R 3.6.1. TCRdb obtained this table from immuneACCESS and retained in-frame rearrangements with V and J assigned. These tables miss some clones; where compared with another copy, unresolved V genes account for less than half of the shortfall, and the remainder is unexplained. V and J calls plus clone size are reproduced from that table; the DNA served to infer D and trimming. The sample includes 25,000 to 35,000 clones, with approximately 60% observed a single time. The ten largest account for roughly 8.2% of the sample.

In the ViraFEST assay, PBMC were stimulated with viral peptide pools, and TCR sequencing was then used to find antigen-specific CD4+ T cell clonotypes based on their expansion. After 10 days of culture, CD4+ T cells were isolated with the EasySep CD4+ T cell isolation kit. Two doses of either the BNT162b2 or the mRNA-1273 mRNA SARS-CoV-2 vaccine were administered to participants. None of the healthy vaccine recipients had a prior SARS-CoV-2 infection, which was confirmed by nucleocapsid antibody tests that came back negative both before and after vaccination. A few million PBMC per well were cultured with about 9 ug/ml peptides in IMDM containing around 5% human AB serum, about 9.6 IU/ml IL-2 and gentamicin. Half of the culture medium was replaced with fresh IL-2-containing medium on days 3 and 7. Unless noted otherwise, every peptide stimulation condition was grown in triplicate wells. Using Ficoll-Paque Plus gradient centrifugation, PBMC were separated from whole blood and then either used fresh or cryopreserved at -140C. The spike proteins of SARS-CoV-2 and of the common cold coronaviruses HCoV-NL63, HCoV-OC43 and HCoV-229E were spanned by overlapping peptide pools. Genomic DNA was extracted from cultured CD4+ T cells with the QIAamp micro DNA kit.

This specimen was CD4+ T cells from PBMCs cultured with SARS-CoV-2 spike peptides, taken after COVID-19 vaccination. The intended sense of this specimen's cell subset or site label: SARS-CoV-2 spike overlapping peptide pool stimulation. The rearrangement joined TRBV7-2 to TRBJ2-5; the central 8 bases match TRBD2. This clonotype was sampled from a human donor who received a COVID-19 vaccine. The CDR3 amino acid sequence is: CASSSRAGVGETQYF. The DNA is as follows: TGTGCCAGCAGTTCCCGAGCGGGAGTTGGTGAGACCCAGTACTTC.